Shown below are 10 T cell receptor beta chains from a single sample sequenced in a study of beta chain features in type 1 diabetes. Overall study findings and caveats: Moderately but significantly shorter TCRB CDR3s were found in Type 1 diabetes patients in all four CD4+ subsets.

Their target antigens are unknown. Since all of the isolated RNA was reverse transcribed, expressed TCRB transcripts were what got sequenced. Assay used: immunoSEQ multiplex PCR; TCRdb lists only in-frame clones, some missing. Among about 650,000 clones, roughly 12% were seen once, and the ten largest hold around 0.12%. The sequenced sample consisted of naive CD4+ T cells from blood. The source is a man aged 25 to 45 with type 1 diabetes.

V and J are TRBV7-9 and TRBJ2-7, with D possibly being TRBD1 (5 bases). The V gene lost 7 bases and the J gene lost 3 bases, with 10 bases spanning the gap. Germline V CDR1 and CDR2: SEHNR, FQNEAQ (reference sequence). This CDR3 has 12 residues. Here the CDR3 reads CASKQQDYEQYF. The CDR3 DNA is TGTGCCAGCAAACAACAGGACTACGAGCAGTACTTC. Looking up the rest from reference TRBV7-9 and TRBJ2-7 gives the full variable domain: DTGVSQNPRHKITKRGQNVTFRCDPISEHNRLYWYRQTLGQGPEFLTYFQNEAQLEKSRLLSDRFSAERPKGSFSTLEIQRTEQGDSAMYLCASKQQDYEQYFGPGTRLTVT.

The chain uses TRBV5-1 and TRBJ1-4, with TRBD1 matching over 8 bases. The trim removed 4 bases at V and 2 bases at J, leaving 4 bases unmatched. The CDR3 totals 15 residues. Germline lookup yields CDR1 SGHRS and CDR2 YFSETQ. Written as DNA, the CDR3 is TGCGCCAGCAGCACGGGACAGGCGACTAATGAAAAACTGTTTTTT. Amino acids: CASSTGQATNEKLFF.

This clone occurred a few times. The V and J genes are TRBV18 and TRBJ1-5; 8 nucleotides match TRBD1. The germline V gene encodes CDR1 KGHSH and CDR2 LQKENI. The V gene end was trimmed by 5 bases and the J gene end by 5 bases; junction bases not matched to a gene: 5. The CDR3 runs 14 residues. This CDR3 is CASSTLQGDQPQHF. DNA of the CDR3: TGTGCCAGCTCAACACTACAGGGGGATCAGCCCCAGCATTTT.

This clone has just a few counts. V usage is TRBV25-1 and J usage is TRBJ2-5; D not certain. V lost 6 bases, J lost 4 bases, and 12 bases lay in between. This CDR3 has 13 amino acids. CDR1 MGHDK and CDR2 SYGVNS come from the germline V gene. The CDR3 sequence is CASSPLDLETQYF. Written as DNA, the CDR3 is TGTGCCAGCAGCCCTCTTGATCTAGAGACCCAGTACTTC.

This chain connects TRBV7-8 to TRBJ2-6; D unresolved. The length of the CDR3 is 17 residues. V was pared by 4 bases and J by 5 bases, with 18 bases between. CDR1 and CDR2 (germline): SGHVS, FQNEAQ. For the CDR3, the DNA is TGTGCCAGCAGCTCGTCCTCGACCCGTCTAAGGGCCAACGTCCTGACTTTC. Its protein is CASSSSSTRLRANVLTF. Full variable domain (outside the CDR3, taken from reference TRBV7-8 and TRBJ2-6): GAGVSQSPRYKVAKRGQDVALRCDPISGHVSLFWYQQALGQGPEFLTYFQNEAQLDKSGLPSDRFFAERPEGSVSTLKIQRTQQEDSAVYLCASSSSSTRLRANVLTFGAGSRLTVL.

This chain links TRBV2 with TRBJ2-7; no reliable D call. Germline V gene sequence: CDR1 SNHLY, CDR2 FYNNEI. V was trimmed by 5 bases and J by 5 bases, leaving 7 bases between them. The CDR3 length is 11 residues. CDR3 DNA sequence: TGTGCCAGCAGTCCCAGTAACGAGCAGTACTTC. Translating it yields CASSPSNEQYF.

The chain has TRBV4-2 and TRBJ1-6; D is uncertain. The CDR3 covers 16 residues. V was shortened by 1 base and J by 0 bases, with 7 bases between the two germline ends. Germline V gene data show CDR1 as LGHNA and CDR2 as YNFKEQ. CDR3 nucleotide sequence: TGTGCCAGCAGCCAAGTCGAAAGCTCCTATAATTCACCCCTCCACTTT. As protein: CASSQVESSYNSPLHF.

The V call is TRBV5-1, the J call TRBJ2-3; D is uncertain. V shed 6 bases and J shed 5 bases, with 10 bases lying between them. Germline values: CDR1 SGHRS, CDR2 YFSETQ. CDR3 length: 12 amino acids. CDR3 in DNA: TGCGCCAGCACACTCAACGAAGATACGCAGTATTTT. Translating gives CASTLNEDTQYF.

Only a few counts were recorded for this clone. The CDR3 DNA follows: TGTGCCAGCAGAATGGCCTCGGGGGGAATCACAGATACGCAGTATTTT. It encodes CASRMASGGITDTQYF. V is TRBV5-4 and J is TRBJ2-3; 7 bases line up with TRBD2. Germline CDR1 SGHNT, CDR2 YYREEE (reference sequence). Trimming at V came to 5 bases and at J to 2 bases, leaving 11 bases not matched to a gene. The CDR3 is 16 residues long.

A few counts support this clone. The rearrangement links TRBV9 to TRBJ1-2, with no clear D. This CDR3 spans 11 amino acids. CDR1 SGDLS and CDR2 YYNGEE come from the germline V gene. V was pared by 4 bases and J by 5 bases, with 6 bases between. CDR3 sequence reads: CASSTQYGYTF. The CDR3 DNA follows: TGTGCCAGCAGCACACAATATGGCTACACCTTC.